The T cell receptor (beta chain) described here comes from a study of CD4 T cells in relation to SARS-CoV-2 and coronaviruses (TCRdb year 2021). Regarding the complete study: The ViraFEST assay cultured PBMCs with antigen for more than nine days, then sequenced TCR beta CDR3s to find antigen-specific clonal expansions. The Adaptive Biotechnologies TCR-sequencing kit was used to sequence samples from a few pre-COVID donors and the naive versus memory experiments, while other data came from Illumina-based sequencing. Across all 12 patients in the full convalescent cohort, ages ranged from roughly 21 to 75 years, with a median of 38. HLA restriction was mapped for shared crossreactive spike epitopes using patient-derived lymphoblastoid cell lines. A different, Illumina-based TCR-beta assay was used to sequence expansion assays from other donors in the study. Among the roughly 12 convalescent patients, 8 males and 4 females were included, and two of the subjects were Hispanic. At the level of individual TCR clonotypes, the study evaluated whether memory CD4+ T cells crossreact between the spike proteins of SARS-CoV-2 and those of common cold coronaviruses. The paper's findings and limits, for the study overall: Small numbers of patients and of tested TCRs limited the study. Crossreactivity analysis was centred on spike protein, so crossreactivity against other viral proteins was not assessed. No donor contributed both pre-pandemic and post-infection samples, which limited tracing the source of pre-existing responses. Memory CD4+ clonotypes crossrecognizing SARS-CoV-2 and at least one common cold coronavirus spike were found in roughly three fifths of donors. Sequencing naive versus memory cells indicated that the assay picks up memory recall responses, not primary responses primed during culture. Compared with monoreactive clones, crossreactive clones had significantly weaker SARS-CoV-2-driven expansion, a result consistent with antigenic imprinting.

Naive and memory CD4+ T cells were separated from cryopreserved PBMCs through CD4 enrichment, which was followed by EasySep naive CD4+ T cell enrichment. For ten to eleven days, sorted naive or memory CD4+ T cells (more than 90,000) were cultured at a 1:1 ratio with T cell-depleted PBMCs and CEF peptides. In general, every peptide culture condition was set up in three replicate wells. Ficoll-Paque PLUS gradient centrifugation was used to isolate PBMCs from leukapheresis product or whole blood. PBMCs were either cryopreserved at -140°C or used fresh in the expansion assay. The QIAamp Micro DNA Kit was used to extract genomic DNA from the CD4+ T cells. With respect to this clone: Its antigen remains undetermined. No qualities accompany the bases; no much larger clone lies one base away.

V and J lose 3 bases and 1 base, and a span of 9 bases separates them. The CDR3 starts with the cysteine, ends with the phenylalanine, and has 15 residues. Only the CDR3 portion is preserved as DNA: 45 bases, with reading frame beginning at the first base. CDR1 and CDR2 are drawn from the germline V gene: MDHEN, SYDVKM. DNA from CEF-cultured naive and memory CD4+ T cells underwent immunoSEQ TCR-beta sequencing at survey level. The source study handled its data this way. During preprocessing, nonproductive sequences were removed, along with CDR3s that did not begin with C, did not end with F or W, or were shorter than 7 amino acids. The MANAFEST web app was used to call antigen-specific clonotypes on the basis of expansion compared with the reference and with other culture wells. A clone was considered positive if significant expansion relative to the reference culture was observed in 2 of 3 replicate wells at an FDR below 0.05. For a clone to be considered positive, significant expansion relative to all other tandem wells and an odds ratio above 5 were also required. Cultured and uncultured naive and memory CD4+ repertoires were searched for previously identified spike- and CEF-reactive CDR3s. CDR3 homology was quantified as pairwise Levenshtein distance, calculated with the stringdist R package after three terminal residues were trimmed from each end. TCRdb carries this immuneACCESS record with in-frame sequences only. Its versions omit some clonotypes, under half of them owing to an unresolved V gene in the studies checked, with the rest unexplained. V, J and clone size were drawn from that table, and D and trimming were deduced from the DNA. The sample data list 35,000 to 45,000 clones, and about four fifths of these were observed just once. The ten biggest clones cover 6% to 8% of the sample.

Sequenced material: naive CD4+ T cells from PBMCs, cultured in vitro. Reading the label with the study, this specimen's cell subset or site is: naive CD4+ T cells isolated by negative enrichment. The V and J genes are TRBV28 and TRBJ2-2; TRBD1 might be the D gene, on 6 matching bases. The TCR was taken from an adult with COVID-19. The nucleotide sequence reads TGTGCCAGCAGTTTGTCCAGGGGGAACACCGGGGAGCTGTTTTTT. This is translated as CASSLSRGNTGELFF.